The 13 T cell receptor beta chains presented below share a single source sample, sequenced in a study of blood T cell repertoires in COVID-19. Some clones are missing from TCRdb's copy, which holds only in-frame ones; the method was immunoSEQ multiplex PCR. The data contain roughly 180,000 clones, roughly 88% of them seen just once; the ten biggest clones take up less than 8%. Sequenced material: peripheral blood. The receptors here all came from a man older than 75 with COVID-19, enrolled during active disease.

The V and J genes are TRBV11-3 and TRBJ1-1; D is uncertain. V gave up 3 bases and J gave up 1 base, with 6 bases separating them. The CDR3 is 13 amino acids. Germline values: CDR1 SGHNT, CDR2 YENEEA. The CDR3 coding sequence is TGTGCCAGCAGCTTCGGGAGGAACACTGAAGCTTTCTTT. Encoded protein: CASSFGRNTEAFF.

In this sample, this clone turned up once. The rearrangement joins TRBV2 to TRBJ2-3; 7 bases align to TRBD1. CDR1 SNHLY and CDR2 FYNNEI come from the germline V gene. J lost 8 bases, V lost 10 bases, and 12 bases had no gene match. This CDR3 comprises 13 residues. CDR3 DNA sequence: TGTGCCATCACAGGGGAAGGTCGTGTTACGCAGTATTTT. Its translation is CAITGEGRVTQYF.

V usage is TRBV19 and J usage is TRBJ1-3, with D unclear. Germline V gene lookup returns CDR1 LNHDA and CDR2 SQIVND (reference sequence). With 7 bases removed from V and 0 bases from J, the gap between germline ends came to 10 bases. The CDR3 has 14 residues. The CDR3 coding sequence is TGTGCCAGTATTGCTACAGCCTCTGGAAACACCATATATTTT. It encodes CASIATASGNTIYF.

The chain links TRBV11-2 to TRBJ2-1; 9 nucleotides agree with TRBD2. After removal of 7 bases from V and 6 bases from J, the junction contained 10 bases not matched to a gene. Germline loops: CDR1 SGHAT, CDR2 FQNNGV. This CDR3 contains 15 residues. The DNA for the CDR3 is TGTGCCAGCACCAGGAGTCCGGGACTAGCCAATGAGCAGTTCTTC. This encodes CASTRSPGLANEQFF.

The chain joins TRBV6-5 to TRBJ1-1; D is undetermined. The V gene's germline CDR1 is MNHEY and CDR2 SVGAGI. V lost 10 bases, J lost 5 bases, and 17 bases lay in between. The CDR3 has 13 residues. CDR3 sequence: CATYYTGWTEAFF. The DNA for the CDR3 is TGTGCCACTTACTACACGGGGTGGACTGAAGCTTTCTTT.

The CDR3 DNA is TGTGCCACCAGTGATTCCTCTAGCGGCTCCTACAATGAGCAGTTCTTC. Its translation: CATSDSSSGSYNEQFF. The rearrangement links TRBV24-1 to TRBJ2-1; 7 positions agree with TRBD2. This CDR3 spans 16 amino acids. Germline V gene lookup returns CDR1 KGHDR and CDR2 SFDVKD. V was pared by 2 bases and J by 0 bases, with 3 bases of the junction left unmatched.

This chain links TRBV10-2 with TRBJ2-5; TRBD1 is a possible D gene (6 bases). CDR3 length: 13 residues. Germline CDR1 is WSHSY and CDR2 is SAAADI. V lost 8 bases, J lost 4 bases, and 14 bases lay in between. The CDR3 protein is CASGWGRGETQYF. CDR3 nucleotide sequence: TGCGCCAGCGGTTGGGGCAGGGGAGAGACCCAGTACTTC.

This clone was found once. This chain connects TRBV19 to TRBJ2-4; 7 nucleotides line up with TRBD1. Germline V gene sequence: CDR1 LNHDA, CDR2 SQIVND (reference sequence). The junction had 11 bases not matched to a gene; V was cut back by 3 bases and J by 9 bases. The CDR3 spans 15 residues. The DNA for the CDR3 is TGTGCCAGTAGTATGCCCGGACAGGTTGAGGGCATTCAGTACTTC. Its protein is CASSMPGQVEGIQYF.

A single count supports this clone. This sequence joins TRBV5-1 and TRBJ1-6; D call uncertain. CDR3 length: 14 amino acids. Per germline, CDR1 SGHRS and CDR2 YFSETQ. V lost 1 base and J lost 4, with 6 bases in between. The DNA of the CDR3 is TGCGCCAGCAGCTTGAACCAGTATAATTCACCCCTCCACTTT. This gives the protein CASSLNQYNSPLHF.

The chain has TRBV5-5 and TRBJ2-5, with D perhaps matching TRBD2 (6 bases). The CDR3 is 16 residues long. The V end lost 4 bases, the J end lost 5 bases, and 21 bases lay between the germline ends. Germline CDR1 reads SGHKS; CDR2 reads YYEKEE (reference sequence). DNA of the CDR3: TGTGCCAGCAGCGGGATTTCATGGGCGGGGTTGGAGACCCAGTACTTC. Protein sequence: CASSGISWAGLETQYF.

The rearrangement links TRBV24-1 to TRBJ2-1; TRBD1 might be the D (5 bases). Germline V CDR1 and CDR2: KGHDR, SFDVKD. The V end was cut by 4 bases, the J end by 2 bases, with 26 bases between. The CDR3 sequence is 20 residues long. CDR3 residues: CATSDSPKGIQVPAYNEQFF. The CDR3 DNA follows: TGTGCCACCAGTGACTCACCCAAGGGTATACAGGTACCTGCCTACAATGAGCAGTTCTTC.

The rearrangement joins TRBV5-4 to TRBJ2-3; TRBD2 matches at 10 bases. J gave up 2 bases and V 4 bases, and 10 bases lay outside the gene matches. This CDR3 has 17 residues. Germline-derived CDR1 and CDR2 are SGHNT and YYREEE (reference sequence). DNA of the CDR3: TGTGCCAGCAGCCCGAAGAGCGGGGGGGCCTACACAGATACGCAGTATTTT. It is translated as CASSPKSGGAYTDTQYF.

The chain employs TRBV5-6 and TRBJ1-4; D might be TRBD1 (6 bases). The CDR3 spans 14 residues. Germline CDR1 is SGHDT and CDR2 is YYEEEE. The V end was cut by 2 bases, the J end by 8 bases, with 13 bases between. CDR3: CASSLQGQGEKLFF. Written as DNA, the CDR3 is TGTGCCAGCAGCTTACAGGGCCAGGGGGAAAAACTGTTTTTT.